Listed here are 19 T cell receptor beta chains from one sample, sequenced in a study of identifying expanded T cells in peripheral blood. Some clones are missing from TCRdb's copy, which holds only in-frame ones; the method was immunoSEQ multiplex PCR. The sample holds 90,000 to 120,000 clones, roughly 90% seen once. The material sequenced was blood. The receptors here all came from a person aged 18 to 70 in good health.

This rearrangement joins TRBV2 to TRBJ2-7; tentative D call: TRBD1 (5 bases). Germline V gene lookup returns CDR1 SNHLY and CDR2 FYNNEI. This CDR3 has 11 residues. Trimming left V 8 bases short and J 8 bases short, with 13 bases between. DNA for the CDR3: TGTGCCAGCCAGACAGACAGAAAGCAGTACTTC. Its translation is CASQTDRKQYF.

The gene calls are TRBV19 and TRBJ2-7; the match to TRBD2 covers 12 bases. This CDR3 spans 15 amino acids. Trimming took 3 bases from V and 4 from J; bases not matched to a gene: 4. Germline V CDR1 and CDR2: LNHDA, SQIVND (reference sequence). CDR3 in amino acids: CASSIASGGAYEQYF. The DNA for the CDR3 is TGTGCCAGTAGTATCGCTAGCGGGGGGGCGTACGAGCAGTACTTC.

The CDR3 DNA follows: TGTGCCAGCAGCGCCCCGTTTGAAGCTTTCTTT. Amino acid sequence: CASSAPFEAFF. The gene calls are TRBV7-9 and TRBJ1-1; D is uncertain. This CDR3 has 11 residues. V lost 5 bases, J lost 7 bases, and 8 bases lay in between. The germline gives CDR1 SEHNR, CDR2 FQNEAQ (reference sequence).

On this clone itself: Other nucleotide sequences in the sample specify the same CDR3. The J gene is TRBJ2-3, the V gene TRBV5-4; 7 bases fit TRBD1. Germline V CDR1 and CDR2: SGHNT, YYREEE (reference sequence). V gave up 4 bases and J gave up 0 bases; unmatched junction bases: 2. This CDR3 has 14 residues. The CDR3 loop is CASSLQGSTDTQYF. CDR3 DNA sequence: TGTGCCAGCAGCCTACAGGGGAGCACAGATACGCAGTATTTT.

The chain joins TRBV4-3 to TRBJ2-3, with 12 bases aligning to TRBD2. Germline CDR1 is LGHNA and CDR2 is YSLEER. The CDR3 is made up of 20 amino acids. J gave up 0 bases and V 2 bases, and 12 bases lay outside the gene matches. CDR3 DNA: TGCGCCAGCAGCCAATCGCTAGCGGGGGGGCTTCCCCCTAGCACAGATACGCAGTATTTT. Its translation: CASSQSLAGGLPPSTDTQYF.

V gene TRBV19 combines with J gene TRBJ2-2; D uncertain. The CDR3 extends over 11 amino acids. Trimming pared 4 bases from V and 7 bases from J, leaving 4 bases between. Germline CDR1 LNHDA, CDR2 SQIVND (reference sequence). The CDR3 DNA is TGTGCCAGTAGTAGGGGCGGGGAGCTGTTTTTT. Translation: CASSRGGELFF.

The V and J genes are TRBV28 and TRBJ2-7; D perhaps matches TRBD2 (6 bases). Per germline, CDR1 MDHEN and CDR2 SYDVKM. The CDR3 loop spans 14 amino acids. The V end lost 4 bases, the J end lost 2 bases, and 12 bases lay between the germline ends. The DNA of the CDR3 is TGTGCCAGCAGTTGGGCAGGGAGGCCCTACGAGCAGTACTTC. This translates into CASSWAGRPYEQYF.

CDR3 residues: CASSLYRWNTEAFF. The CDR3 DNA is TGTGCCAGCAGTTTATACAGGTGGAACACTGAAGCTTTCTTT. This chain links TRBV27 with TRBJ1-1; perhaps TRBD1 as D (5 bases). CDR1 and CDR2 (germline): MNHEY, SMNVEV (reference sequence). The germline V and J ends were trimmed by 1 base and 1 base, with 7 bases remaining between them. This CDR3 comprises 14 residues.

CDR3 DNA sequence: TGTGCCAGCAGTTTACGGGGGGGAAACACCATATATTTT. The encoded protein is CASSLRGGNTIYF. The V and J genes are TRBV27 and TRBJ1-3; tentatively, D is TRBD1 (5 bases). The V end lost 2 bases, the J end lost 4 bases, and 6 bases lay between the germline ends. The CDR3 consists of 13 residues. The germline V gene encodes CDR1 MNHEY and CDR2 SMNVEV (reference sequence).

V gene TRBV28 combines with J gene TRBJ1-1; D gene uncertain. This CDR3 is built from 12 residues. CDR1 is MDHEN and CDR2 is SYDVKM in the germline V gene. V was clipped by 3 bases and J by 0 bases, with 2 bases between them. CDR3: CASSLLNTEAFF. CDR3 sequence (DNA): TGTGCCAGCAGTTTGCTGAACACTGAAGCTTTCTTT.

The genes are TRBV18 and TRBJ1-1; D unresolved. The CDR3 is made up of 13 amino acids. CDR1 and CDR2 (germline): KGHSH, LQKENI. V lost 1 base, J lost 4 bases, and 7 bases lay in between. CDR3 region: CASSPLEGTEAFF. The CDR3 region has the DNA TGTGCCAGCTCACCACTCGAGGGCACTGAAGCTTTCTTT.

V gene TRBV19 combines with J gene TRBJ2-5; D gene uncertain. The V gene's germline CDR1 is LNHDA and CDR2 SQIVND (reference sequence). This CDR3 is 13 amino acids long. The V end was cut by 1 base, the J end by 5 bases, with 8 bases between. The CDR3 here is CASSIVPAETQYF. The CDR3 nucleotides are TGTGCCAGTAGTATAGTCCCAGCGGAGACCCAGTACTTC.

This chain links TRBV7-9 with TRBJ2-7; weak D call: TRBD1 (6 bases). V was shortened by 5 bases and J by 3 bases, with 11 bases between the two germline ends. This CDR3 comprises 13 residues. Germline-derived CDR1 and CDR2 are SEHNR and FQNEAQ (reference sequence). The CDR3 nucleotides are TGTGCCAGCAGCCGACAGGACAGCTACGAGCAGTACTTC. It encodes CASSRQDSYEQYF.

The V and J genes are TRBV6-5 and TRBJ1-2, with TRBD1 matching 7 bases. The germline gives CDR1 MNHEY, CDR2 SVGAGI. The CDR3 contains 15 residues. The V and J ends lost 6 bases and 4 bases, in that order; junction bases with no gene match: 11. CDR3 loop: CASRIPGQNFYGYTF. Here the CDR3 DNA reads TGTGCCAGCAGGATCCCGGGACAGAACTTCTATGGCTACACCTTC.

The genes are TRBV7-2 and TRBJ1-2, with D perhaps matching TRBD1 (5 bases). Trimming cost V 1 base and J 8 bases, with 8 bases left between them. This CDR3 spans 12 amino acids. From germline, CDR1 is SGHTA and CDR2 FQGNSA. CDR3 nucleotides: TGTGCCAGCAGCTTAGGAAGGGGCGGCTACACCTTC. Translation: CASSLGRGGYTF.

As regards this clone: The junction and the germline gene differ at one end; a read error may be behind it. This sample also contains other DNA sequences that code for the same CDR3. The rearrangement links TRBV6-6 to TRBJ2-7; D remains ambiguous. CDR3 size: 12 residues. The germline gives CDR1 MNHNY, CDR2 SVGAGI (reference sequence). The CDR3 sequence: CASSYSGLEQYF. The CDR3 nucleotides are TGTGCCAGCAGCTACTCTGGCCTTGAGCAGTACTTC.

The gene calls are TRBV2 and TRBJ2-1; 9 positions agree with TRBD1. Unmatched junction bases numbered 2, after V lost 5 bases and J lost 12 bases. Looked up from germline, CDR1 is SNHLY and CDR2 is FYNNEI. This CDR3 comprises 11 residues. The CDR3 is CASSPGQGQFF. For the CDR3, the DNA is TGTGCCAGCAGTCCGGGACAGGGGCAGTTCTTC.

In its sample, this clone was seen once. The rearrangement joins TRBV5-6 to TRBJ2-3; 7 bases line up with TRBD2. Germline loops: CDR1 SGHDT, CDR2 YYEEEE. Trimming removed 4 bases from V and 4 bases from J; junction bases left unmatched: 12. The length of the CDR3 is 16 residues. CDR3 DNA sequence: TGTGCCAGCAGCGTTACGGCGGGGGTTAATTCAGATACGCAGTATTTT. Its translation: CASSVTAGVNSDTQYF.

The rearrangement joins TRBV7-9 to TRBJ1-1; no clear D. V dropped 1 base and J dropped 0 bases, with 6 bases sitting between them. The CDR3 extends over 14 amino acids. Germline V gene lookup returns CDR1 SEHNR and CDR2 FQNEAQ (reference sequence). CDR3 DNA: TGTGCCAGCAGCTTAGACCGGCTGAACACTGAAGCTTTCTTT. Amino acid sequence: CASSLDRLNTEAFF. The variable domain in full, with the rest retrieved from reference TRBV7-9 and TRBJ1-1, is DTGVSQNPRHKITKRGQNVTFRCDPISEHNRLYWYRQTLGQGPEFLTYFQNEAQLEKSRLLSDRFSAERPKGSFSTLEIQRTEQGDSAMYLCASSLDRLNTEAFFGQGTRLTVV.